These 16 T cell receptor beta chains originate from one sample sequenced in a study of early T cells in non-severe SARS-CoV-2 infection. From the 5' RACE reads, TCRdb called clonotypes with MiXCR, one entry per CDR3 protein. The sample lists about 110,000 distinct CDR3 sequences, roughly an eighth seen once, with around 3.7% in the top ten. The sample in question was whole blood, obtained at baseline. Receptors originate from an adult who was a healthcare worker with PCR-confirmed SARS-CoV-2 infection or an uninfected control (not recorded which).

With regard to this clonotype: This may be a read error, as it is one base from a much larger clone. The rearrangement joins TRBV11-3 to TRBJ2-7, with TRBD2 as a possible D gene (6 bases). The CDR3 covers 15 residues. Trimming shortened V by 3 bases and J by 3 bases, and 15 bases separated the two germline ends. The germline gives CDR1 SGHNT, CDR2 YENEEA. CDR3 in amino acids: CASSLGGSDHYEQYF. CDR3 sequence (DNA): TGTGCCAGCAGCTTGGGGGGATCGGATCACTACGAGCAGTACTTC.

This clonotype came up a few times. V and J are TRBV5-4 and TRBJ2-5, with 10 nucleotides matching TRBD2. V shed 0 bases, J shed 6 bases, and the junction held 8 bases outside the gene matches. There are 16 residues in the CDR3. Germline V gene data show CDR1 as SGHNT and CDR2 as YYREEE (reference sequence). The chain's CDR3 is CASSLDPGTSVKTQYF. The CDR3 coding sequence is TGTGCCAGCAGCTTGGACCCCGGGACTAGCGTTAAGACCCAGTACTTC.

The rearrangement links TRBV5-5 to TRBJ1-5, with TRBD1 matching 7 bases. The V segment lost 4 bases and the J segment 0 bases; nucleotides outside the gene matches: 13. The CDR3 contains 18 residues. From germline, CDR1 is SGHKS and CDR2 YYEKEE (reference sequence). The CDR3 DNA sequence: TGTGCCAGCAGCCTGACAGGGATCCCTCTAAATAGCAATCAGCCCCAGCATTTT. This sequence encodes CASSLTGIPLNSNQPQHF.

This clonotype was detected only a few times. V gene TRBV20-1 combines with J gene TRBJ2-5, with 7 bases identical to TRBD1. Unmatched junction bases numbered 8, after V lost 5 bases and J lost 5 bases. The CDR3 sequence is 13 residues long. Germline V gene sequence: CDR1 DFQATT, CDR2 SNEGSKA (reference sequence). The CDR3 DNA reads as TGCAGTGCTTACCGACAGGGTGGTGAGACCCAGTACTTC. This gives the protein CSAYRQGGETQYF.

The chain recombines TRBV5-1 with TRBJ2-7; tentatively, D is TRBD1 (6 bases). The CDR3 spans 16 residues. V lost 5 bases to trimming and J lost 0 bases, with 18 bases between them. Germline CDR1 is SGHRS and CDR2 is YFSETQ. CDR3 sequence (DNA): TGCGCCAGCAGTTTGACCGGGACAATAACCTCCTACGAGCAGTACTTC. It encodes CASSLTGTITSYEQYF.

This clonotype was counted many times. V and J are TRBV5-6 and TRBJ1-5, with D unresolved. Per the germline V gene, CDR1 is SGHDT and CDR2 is YYEEEE. The CDR3 is made up of 13 amino acids. With 4 bases removed from V and 3 bases from J, the gap between germline ends came to 8 bases. The CDR3 nucleotides are TGTGCCAGCAGCGCAGGAAACAATCAGCCCCAGCATTTT. Translation: CASSAGNNQPQHF.

J is TRBJ1-4 and V is TRBV5-1; the D gene is possibly TRBD1 (5 bases). The V and J ends lost 3 bases and 7 bases respectively, with 22 bases between them. Germline V lookup: CDR1 SGHRS, CDR2 YFSETQ. The CDR3 consists of 17 residues. The DNA of the CDR3 is TGCGCCAGCAGCTCCTACCCCTCGGGACGGAGACTTGAAAAACTGTTTTTT. It translates to CASSSYPSGRRLEKLFF.

This clonotype was seen a handful of times. The genes are TRBV9 and TRBJ2-5; D is uncertain. Germline values: CDR1 SGDLS, CDR2 YYNGEE. V was pared by 7 bases and J by 6 bases, with 16 bases between. This CDR3 comprises 13 residues. In DNA, the CDR3 is TGTGCCAGCGGGCCGGAGTCCAGGCAGACCCAGTACTTC. It encodes CASGPESRQTQYF.

V usage is TRBV9 and J usage is TRBJ1-1; D ambiguous. Germline CDR1 reads SGDLS; CDR2 reads YYNGEE. The CDR3 has 14 residues. The V end was cut by 4 bases, the J end by 2 bases, with 12 bases between. The CDR3 bases are TGTGCCAGCAGCTCCCGAAGGGAAAACACTGAAGCTTTCTTT. Protein: CASSSRRENTEAFF.

This clonotype was recorded at least ten times. This rearrangement joins TRBV2 to TRBJ2-5; D remains unclear. This CDR3 has 11 amino acids. Germline V gene sequence: CDR1 SNHLY, CDR2 FYNNEI. The V end lost 10 bases, the J end lost 2 bases, and 8 bases lay between the germline ends. CDR3 residues: CAIQGQETQYF. CDR3 coding DNA: TGTGCCATACAAGGACAAGAGACCCAGTACTTC.

This chain connects TRBV12-3 or TRBV12-4 to TRBJ1-1; 8 bases map to TRBD1. The CDR3 is 15 amino acids. The V and J ends lost 2 bases and 0 bases, in that order; junction bases with no gene match: 2. The CDR3 nucleotides read TGTGCCAGCAGTTTAAACAGGGGGATGAACACTGAAGCTTTCTTT. Amino acid sequence: CASSLNRGMNTEAFF.

This clonotype has just a few counts. The V gene is TRBV19, the J gene TRBJ1-2; 9 bases line up with TRBD1. Trimming took 5 bases from V and 3 from J; bases not matched to a gene: 7. Germline assignment: CDR1 LNHDA and CDR2 SQIVND (reference sequence). CDR3 length: 15 residues. CDR3 DNA sequence: TGTGCCAGTAGTTTCGGGACAGGGACCTACTATGGCTACACCTTC. It specifies CASSFGTGTYYGYTF. The full variable domain, with the rest looked up from reference TRBV19 and TRBJ1-2, is DGGITQSPKYLFRKEGQNVTLSCEQNLNHDAMYWYRQDPGQGLRLIYYSQIVNDFQKGDIAEGYSVSREKKESFPLTVTSAQKNPTAFYLCASSFGTGTYYGYTFGSGTRLTVV.

This clonotype was seen at least ten times. The chain links TRBV19 to TRBJ2-7; 9 bases fit TRBD1. After removal of 1 base from V and 1 base from J, the junction contained 5 bases not matched to a gene. Germline loops: CDR1 LNHDA, CDR2 SQIVND (reference sequence). This CDR3 is 16 amino acids long. The CDR3 DNA follows: TGTGCCAGTAGTATAGCCGTCGGGACAGGGTCCTACGAGCAGTACTTC. It encodes CASSIAVGTGSYEQYF.

The rearrangement uses TRBV6-1 and TRBJ1-1, with D unclear. This CDR3 comprises 12 residues. Germline CDR1 is MNHNS and CDR2 is SASEGT. CDR3 residues: CGIRDMYTEAFF. DNA of the CDR3: TGTGGCATTAGGGATATGTACACTGAAGCTTTCTTT.

The chain combines TRBV5-1 with TRBJ2-3; no definite D call. V was shortened by 0 bases and J by 2 bases, with 10 bases between the two germline ends. Per germline, CDR1 SGHRS and CDR2 YFSETQ. The CDR3 covers 15 residues. The DNA of the CDR3 is TGCGCCAGCAGCTTGGAAGTAGGATACACAGATACGCAGTATTTT. Translated, it gives CASSLEVGYTDTQYF.

The chain combines TRBV4-1 with TRBJ1-2; 7 bases map to TRBD1. V dropped 1 base and J dropped 4; count of bases not matched to a gene: 9. CDR3 length equals 16 residues. The V gene's germline CDR1 is MGHRA and CDR2 YSYEKL. CDR3 in DNA: TGCGCCAGCAGCCAAGGCCGGGCAGGGGGGATCTATGGCTACACCTTC. This gives the protein CASSQGRAGGIYGYTF.